This TCR beta chain is from a study of CD4 T cells in relation to SARS-CoV-2 and coronaviruses. In the study overall: ViraFEST: approximately 10-day antigen culture of PBMCs, then TCR beta CDR3 sequencing.

Unexposed donor CD4+ T cells date from about 2011-2018, before the COVID-19 pandemic. The cells were cultured for over eight days before CD4+ T cells were isolated. Testing used SARS-CoV-2 S/N and four cold-coronavirus spikes on unexposed-donor CD4+ T cells, cells permitting. On this clone itself: Its target is not known.

The V gene's germline CDR1 is SGDLS and CDR2 YYNGEE. The CDR3 spans 15 residues. With 0 bases removed from V and 3 bases from J, the gap between germline ends came to 12 bases. Generated by immunoSEQ multiplex PCR, the TCRdb table keeps only in-frame clones and is missing some. This sample yields about 17,000 clones, of which roughly 82% are seen a single time; around 31% belongs to the top ten. General observations from the study: Compared with monoreactive clones, crossreactive clones showed significantly weaker SARS-CoV-2 expansion.

This rearrangement joins TRBV9 to TRBJ1-2, with D tentatively TRBD1 (5 bases). The receptor comes from a human donor in good health. The sample comprised CD4+ T cells from PBMCs, cultured in vitro. As DNA, the CDR3 is TGTGCCAGCAGCGTAGATTCAGGGTCGGACTATGGCTACACCTTC. Translation: CASSVDSGSDYGYTF.